This entry lists 17 T cell receptor beta chains sequenced from one sample in a study of blood T cell repertoires in COVID-19. Generated by immunoSEQ multiplex PCR, the TCRdb table keeps only in-frame clones and is missing some. This sample has 85,000 to 110,000 clones, with more than 70% found just once. Sequencing was performed on peripheral blood. The receptors come from a woman aged 55-69 years with acute or convalescent COVID-19.

The chain combines TRBV6-5 with TRBJ1-1, with D possibly being TRBD1 (5 bases). The length of the CDR3 is 14 residues. Trimming pared 6 bases from V and 12 bases from J, leaving 23 bases between. Per the germline V gene, CDR1 is MNHEY and CDR2 is SVGAGI. CDR3 amino acids: CASRPRDFNRPTFF. As DNA, the CDR3 is TGTGCCAGCAGACCAAGGGACTTTAACCGACCAACTTTCTTT.

J is TRBJ2-3 and V is TRBV30, with a possible D match to TRBD2 (7 bases). The CDR3 contains 14 residues. With 2 bases removed from V and 3 bases from J, the gap between germline ends came to 12 bases. The germline CDR1 and CDR2 sequences are GTSNPN and SVGIG (reference sequence). The CDR3 region has the DNA TGTGCCTGGAGTCTCGGGGGGCGGACAGATACGCAGTATTTT. This gives the protein CAWSLGGRTDTQYF. Full variable domain (missing parts from reference TRBV30 and TRBJ2-3): SQTIHQWPATLVQPVGSPLSLECTVEGTSNPNLYWYRQAAGRGLQLLFYSVGIGQISSEVPQNLSASRPQDRQFILSSKKLLLSDSGFYLCAWSLGGRTDTQYFGPGTRLTVL.

This clone was counted between two and nine times. The chain uses TRBV7-9 and TRBJ2-3; TRBD2 matches at 9 bases. The CDR3 sequence is 15 residues long. Unmatched junction bases numbered 4, after V lost 1 base and J lost 5 bases. Germline CDR1 SEHNR, CDR2 FQNEAQ (reference sequence). The CDR3 DNA reads as TGTGCCAGCAGCTTAGGGGGTAGCGGGGGAGATACGCAGTATTTT. Protein product: CASSLGGSGGDTQYF.

This clone was picked up a small number of times. The rearrangement uses TRBV30 and TRBJ1-2, with D tentatively TRBD1 (6 bases). Trimming removed 8 bases from V and 4 bases from J, with 17 bases in between. Germline V gene lookup returns CDR1 GTSNPN and CDR2 SVGIG (reference sequence). CDR3 length: 13 amino acids. The CDR3 DNA is TGTGCCAAGACAACCGGGACACGCTATGGCTACACCTTC. Translating it yields CAKTTGTRYGYTF.

This sequence joins TRBV6-6 and TRBJ2-7, with D tentatively TRBD1 (6 bases). From germline, CDR1 is MNHNY and CDR2 SVGAGI (reference sequence). The V and J ends lost 2 bases and 3 bases respectively, with 11 bases between them. The CDR3 runs to 14 residues. The CDR3 DNA reads as TGTGCCAGCAGTTACGGGACAAGCCTCTACGAGCAGTACTTC. Protein product: CASSYGTSLYEQYF.

The chain links TRBV3-1 (or the pseudogene TRBV3-2) to TRBJ2-7; perhaps TRBD1 as D (6 bases). CDR1 is LGHDT, CDR2 YNNKEL, per germline (reference sequence). The CDR3 spans 14 residues. V gave up 4 bases and J gave up 3 bases, with 13 bases separating them. The CDR3: CASSPSTGIYEQYF. CDR3 nucleotide sequence: TGTGCCAGCAGCCCCAGCACAGGGATCTACGAGCAGTACTTC.

The chain uses TRBV27 and TRBJ1-1; D is unresolved. CDR3 size: 13 residues. The germline V gene has CDR1 MNHEY and CDR2 SMNVEV (reference sequence). V lost 6 bases, J lost 0 bases, and 8 bases lay in between. In DNA form, the CDR3 reads TGTGCCAGCAGGGCTTTGCTGAACACTGAAGCTTTCTTT. Translating gives CASRALLNTEAFF.

This chain links TRBV15 with TRBJ1-2; 8 bases line up with TRBD1. Per the germline V gene, CDR1 is LNHNV and CDR2 is YYDKDF (reference sequence). Germline trimming cut 5 bases from V and 4 bases from J; bases unmatched to any gene: 9. The CDR3 totals 15 residues. The CDR3, as DNA: TGTGCCACCAGCCCTACCGGGACAGGTGTCTATGGCTACACCTTC. Protein product: CATSPTGTGVYGYTF.

The DNA of the CDR3 is TGCGCCAGCAGCTTAGCGGGAGACCTTCGCGAGCAGTACTTC. Translation: CASSLAGDLREQYF. The chain combines TRBV5-1 with TRBJ2-7; 8 nucleotides align to TRBD2. V lost 2 bases to trimming and J lost 6 bases; unmatched junction nucleotides: 7. Germline loops: CDR1 SGHRS, CDR2 YFSETQ. The CDR3 sequence is 14 residues long.

The chain joins TRBV5-1 to TRBJ2-5; TRBD2 might be the D (6 bases). This CDR3 region has 18 residues. The ends were cut back, 0 bases at V and 5 bases at J, with 23 bases in the middle. The germline V gene encodes CDR1 SGHRS and CDR2 YFSETQ. The CDR3 DNA reads as TGCGCCAGCAGCTTGGAACGCCTGTCTAGCGTCGGTGGGGAGACCCAGTACTTC. It codes for CASSLERLSSVGGETQYF.

The chain uses TRBV2 and TRBJ1-1, with 11 positions matching TRBD1. The CDR3 loop spans 15 amino acids. CDR1 is SNHLY and CDR2 is FYNNEI in the germline V gene. After removal of 5 bases from V and 3 bases from J, the junction contained 5 bases not matched to a gene. CDR3 sequence: CASSSRTGGYTEAFF. DNA for the CDR3: TGTGCCAGCAGTTCCCGGACAGGGGGCTACACTGAAGCTTTCTTT.

The chain recombines TRBV27 with TRBJ2-3; D possibly corresponds to TRBD2 (6 bases). The CDR3 is 16 residues long. Per germline, CDR1 MNHEY and CDR2 SMNVEV (reference sequence). Trimming pared 4 bases from V and 2 bases from J, leaving 16 bases between. CDR3 protein: CASSSTSREVTDTQYF. In DNA, the CDR3 is TGTGCCAGCAGTTCTACTTCTAGGGAGGTCACAGATACGCAGTATTTT.

Concerning this clone: The same CDR3 also results from other DNA sequences found in this sample. The chain employs TRBV15 and TRBJ1-4, with D tentatively TRBD1 (5 bases). Germline lookup yields CDR1 LNHNV and CDR2 YYDKDF (reference sequence). The CDR3 runs 15 residues. V was clipped by 0 bases and J by 5 bases, with 10 bases between them. The CDR3: CATSRDQGRNEKLFF. The CDR3 bases are TGTGCCACCAGCAGAGATCAGGGAAGAAATGAAAAACTGTTTTTT.

The rearrangement links TRBV11-2 to TRBJ2-4, with 7 positions matching TRBD2. This CDR3 spans 13 amino acids. Germline V gene lookup returns CDR1 SGHAT and CDR2 FQNNGV. With 2 bases clipped from V and 8 bases from J, the junction kept 3 bases outside the gene matches. CDR3 DNA sequence: TGTGCCAGCAGCTTAACTAGCGAAGACATTCAGTACTTC. Its protein product is CASSLTSEDIQYF.

The chain is built from TRBV2 and TRBJ2-7, with a tentative D call TRBD2 (5 bases). The CDR3 contains 13 residues. The V gene lost 5 bases and the J gene lost 0 bases, with 8 bases spanning the gap. Germline V lookup: CDR1 SNHLY, CDR2 FYNNEI. The CDR3 here is CASSRELSYEQYV. CDR3 nucleotide sequence: TGTGCCAGCAGTCGGGAACTCTCCTACGAGCAGTACGTC.

This chain joins TRBV24-1 and TRBJ1-4; a possible D gene is TRBD1 (6 bases). Per the germline V gene, CDR1 is KGHDR and CDR2 is SFDVKD. Trimming pared 6 bases from V and 0 bases from J, leaving 13 bases between. There are 16 residues in the CDR3. CDR3 coding DNA: TGTGCCACCAGTCCGGGGACACACGCAACTAATGAAAAACTGTTTTTT. Its protein product is CATSPGTHATNEKLFF.

V is TRBV24-1 and J is TRBJ2-1; 9 bases are shared with TRBD2. The CDR3 runs to 13 residues. Per the germline V gene, CDR1 is KGHDR and CDR2 is SFDVKD. Trimming cost V 7 bases and J 7 bases; bases outside gene matches: 4. As DNA, the CDR3 is TGTGCCACCAGGCGGGAGGGCCAGAATGAGCAGTTCTTC. This codes for CATRREGQNEQFF.